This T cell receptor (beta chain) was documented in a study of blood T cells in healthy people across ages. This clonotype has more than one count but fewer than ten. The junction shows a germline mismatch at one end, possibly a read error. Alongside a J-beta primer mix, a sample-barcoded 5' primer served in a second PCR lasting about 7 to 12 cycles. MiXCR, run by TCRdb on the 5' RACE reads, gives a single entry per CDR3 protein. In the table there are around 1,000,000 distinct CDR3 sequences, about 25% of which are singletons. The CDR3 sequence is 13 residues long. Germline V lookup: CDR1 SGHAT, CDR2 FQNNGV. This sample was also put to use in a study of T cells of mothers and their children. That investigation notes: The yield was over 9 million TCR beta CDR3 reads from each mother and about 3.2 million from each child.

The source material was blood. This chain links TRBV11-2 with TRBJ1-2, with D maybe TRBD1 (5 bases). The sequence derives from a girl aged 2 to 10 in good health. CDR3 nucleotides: TGTGCCAGCAGCCCCATGCGTGGGGCACGCCTGTCCTTC. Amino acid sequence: CASSPMRGARLSF.